The clone carrying this T cell receptor beta chain was recorded a few times. This sample was taken from a study of blood T cell repertoires in COVID-19. Looked up from germline, CDR1 is SGHVS and CDR2 is FNYEAQ. The CDR3 has 16 amino acids. J was trimmed by 0 bases and V by 5 bases; bases with no gene match: 8. Method: immunoSEQ multiplex PCR; TCRdb's copy keeps in-frame clones and lacks some. Among 150,000 to 200,000 clones, approximately 80% were seen once, and the ten largest hold roughly 9.5%. The clonotype comes from a woman of 80 years or more with active or convalescent COVID-19. The chain combines TRBV7-6 with TRBJ2-7, with 9 bases identical to TRBD1. The specimen sequenced was peripheral blood. The chain's CDR3 is CASSPRDRASSYEQYF. Here the CDR3 DNA reads TGTGCCAGCAGCCCGAGGGACAGGGCGAGCTCCTACGAGCAGTACTTC. The whole variable domain, filled in from reference TRBV7-6 and TRBJ2-7, reads GAGVSQSPRYKVTKRGQDVALRCDPISGHVSLYWYRQALGQGPEFLTYFNYEAQQDKSGLPNDRFSAERPEGSISTLTIQRTEQRDSAMYRCASSPRDRASSYEQYFGPGTRLTVT.